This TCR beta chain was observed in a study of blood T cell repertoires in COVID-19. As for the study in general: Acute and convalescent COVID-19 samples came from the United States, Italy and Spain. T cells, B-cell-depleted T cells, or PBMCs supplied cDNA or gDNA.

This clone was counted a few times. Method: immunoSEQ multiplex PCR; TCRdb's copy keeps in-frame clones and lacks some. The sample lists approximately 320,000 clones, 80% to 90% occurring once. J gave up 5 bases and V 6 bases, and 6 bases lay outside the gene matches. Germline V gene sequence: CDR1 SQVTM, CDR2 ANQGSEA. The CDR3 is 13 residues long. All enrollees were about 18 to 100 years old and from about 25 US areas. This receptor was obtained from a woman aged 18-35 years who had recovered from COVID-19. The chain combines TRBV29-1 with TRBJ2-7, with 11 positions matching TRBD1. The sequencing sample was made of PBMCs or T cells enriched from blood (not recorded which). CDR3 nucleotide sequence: TGCAGCGTCGGACAGGGGGCAGCCCACGAGCAGTACTTC. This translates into CSVGQGAAHEQYF.